Included here is one T cell receptor (beta chain) sequence, with context. What it binds is unknown. This CDR3 has 15 residues. CDR1 and CDR2 (germline): MGHDK, SYGVNS. V lost 5 bases to trimming and J lost 5 bases, with 18 bases between them. This entry is derived from a study of T cell responses to AZD1222 COVID-19 vaccine. Findings and limits, study-wide: Baseline seropositivity occurred in only a handful of AZD1222 recipients.

TCRdb's table, derived via immunoSEQ multiplex PCR, lists solely in-frame clones and lacks some. Of roughly 120,000 clones detected, 75% to 95% appear once; the ten largest clones hold 4% to 5%. The specimen comprised peripheral blood, sampled 28 days after the second dose of the MenACWY control vaccine. The sequence was collected from an adult who received the MenACWY meningococcal vaccine as a control. This chain links TRBV25-1 with TRBJ1-1, with D possibly matching TRBD1 (5 bases). The CDR3 DNA follows: TGTGCCAGCAGTCTACCCGGACAAAGTGGTACTGAAGCTTTCTTT. This gives the protein CASSLPGQSGTEAFF. Based on the CDR3 plus reference TRBV25-1 and TRBJ1-1, the full variable domain is EADIYQTPRYLVIGTGKKITLECSQTMGHDKMYWYQQDPGMELHLIHYSYGVNSTEKGDLSSESTVSRIRTEHFPLTLESARPSHTSQYLCASSLPGQSGTEAFFGQGTRLTVV.